The next 5 T cell receptor beta chains were all read from a single sample in a study of PD-1 blockade in mismatch repair-deficient tumors. Assay: immunoSEQ multiplex PCR; the TCRdb copy retains only in-frame clones and omits some. The sample yields approximately 100,000 clones, about 79% seen once. The sequencing used peripheral blood, collected 35 to 37 weeks after starting pembrolizumab. The receptor source for this set is an adult with mismatch repair-deficient cancer.

The chain carries TRBV2 and TRBJ2-1; D might be TRBD1 (6 bases). CDR1 is SNHLY and CDR2 is FYNNEI in the germline V gene. The CDR3 consists of 13 residues. Trimming left V 10 bases short and J 3 bases short, with 13 bases between. DNA of the CDR3: TGTGCCACAGAACTAGGGGGCTACAATGAGCAGTTCTTC. Its protein product is CATELGGYNEQFF.

This chain connects TRBV6-6 to TRBJ2-4; D is uncertain. Germline CDR1 MNHNY, CDR2 SVGAGI (reference sequence). The V and J ends lost 0 bases and 5 bases respectively, with 11 bases between them. This CDR3 has 15 amino acids. For the CDR3, the DNA is TGTGCCAGCAGTTACTCCGCGGTGGTCCAAAACATTCAGTACTTC. The encoded protein is CASSYSAVVQNIQYF.

The chain links TRBV6-1 to TRBJ1-1; the D is unclear. The V and J ends lost 8 bases and 4 bases respectively, with 11 bases between them. Germline CDR1 is MNHNS and CDR2 is SASEGT. The CDR3 contains 12 residues. The CDR3 region is CASLEGFTEAFF. In nucleotides, the CDR3 is TGTGCCAGCTTGGAGGGTTTCACTGAAGCTTTCTTT.

In its sample, this clone was seen once. The V and J genes are TRBV9 and TRBJ2-7; 12 nucleotides line up with TRBD2. The germline gives CDR1 SGDLS, CDR2 YYNGEE. The CDR3 has 15 residues. The J segment lost 2 bases and the V segment lost 2 bases, leaving 2 bases of the junction unmatched. The CDR3 spells CASSVGLAGTYEQYF. The CDR3 DNA reads as TGTGCCAGCAGCGTCGGACTAGCGGGAACCTACGAGCAGTACTTC.

J is TRBJ2-7 and V is TRBV12-5; 10 bases are a match to TRBD2. This CDR3 has 14 residues. Trimming cost V 5 bases and J 4 bases; bases outside gene matches: 5. In germline, CDR1 is LGHNT, CDR2 FRNRAP. DNA of the CDR3: TGTGCTAGTGGTCCGGGGACTAGCGTGTACGAGCAGTACTTC. This translates into CASGPGTSVYEQYF. The complete variable domain, with remaining parts taken from reference TRBV12-5 and TRBJ2-7, reads DARVTQTPRHKVTEMGQEVTMRCQPILGHNTVFWYRQTMMQGLELLAYFRNRAPLDDSGMPKDRFSAEMPDATLATLKIQPSEPRDSAVYFCASGPGTSVYEQYFGPGTRLTVT.